This TCR beta chain was captured in a study of blood T cell repertoires in COVID-19. The protocol was immunoSEQ multiplex PCR, while the TCRdb copy is restricted to in-frame clones and leaves out a portion. The repertoire holds 150,000 to 200,000 clones, with 70% to 85% as singletons. This clone appeared a single time. CDR1 is MNHEY, CDR2 SVGAGI, per germline. Trimming left V 5 bases short and J 5 bases short, with 15 bases between. This CDR3 spans 15 amino acids. Sequenced material: PBMCs or T cells enriched from blood (not recorded which). The source is a man aged 50 or older who had recovered from COVID-19. J is TRBJ2-2 and V is TRBV6-5; the D gene is possibly TRBD1 (6 bases). CDR3 loop: CASSPDSGATGELFF. DNA of the CDR3: TGTGCCAGCAGTCCGGACAGTGGGGCGACCGGGGAGCTGTTTTTT.